This T cell receptor (beta chain) was identified in a study of shared clonotypes between healthy human individuals (dated by TCRdb to the early 2020s). Regarding the research as a whole: The cohort comprised a couple of women and a few men aged 18 to 49 years. For each donor, three plates each were used for CD4 naive and CD4 memory, two plates were used for CD8 naive, and one plate was used for CD8 memory. The study deeply sequenced blood TCR repertoires of several healthy adults to estimate repertoire size and the extent of clonotype sharing between individuals. To increase sequencing depth and limit assay-specific biases, TCR repertoire library preparation and sequencing were carried out by different laboratories using diverse techniques. Per donor, leukapheresis produced somewhere between about 0.9 and 9.5 billion PBMCs.

Using the deep immunoSEQ assay, TCR CDR3 regions were amplified from genomic DNA by multiplex PCR. Genomic DNA extracted from each cell subset was distributed evenly over all wells of several immunoSEQ 96-well plates, and each plate served as one replicate. For sorted subsets, each replicate PCR was loaded with 200 ng genomic DNA, equivalent to about 30,000 T cell genomes. The purified libraries were quantified using a Qubit 3.0 fluorometer, sized with a Bioanalyzer 2100, and then quantified again using the KAPA Library Quantification kit. Every immunoSEQ 96-well plate was sequenced on a separate single-read 150-cycle Illumina NextSeq 550 flow cell. The original pipeline was this. Because only junctional sequences without quality scores were contained in the immunoSEQ output, filtering matching that applied to full-length reads could not be performed. Sequences were annotated with PyIR, a Python wrapper for IgBLAST v1.9, and V/J genes and CDR3 were assigned using IMGT germline references. Any read was removed if the V/J assignment was weak (E-value above 1e-6), the CDR3 was missing, or the read contained stop codons, out-of-frame junctions, or ambiguous translated residues. V3J clonotypes were defined as sequences sharing the same inferred V gene, J gene, and CDR3 amino acid sequence. The percentage overlap between two repertoires was calculated by dividing the number of shared unique clonotypes by the size of the smaller repertoire. RTK rarefaction, the Chao1 estimator, and Recon v2.1 estimates of unobserved clonotypes were used to assess repertoire richness. OLGA was used to compute generation probabilities for all TCRbeta clonotypes that the gDNA method yielded from a handful of donors. Entries here come from immuneACCESS through TCRdb and include only in-frame sequences with V and J called. Some clones fail to appear in such tables; in the studies checked, an unresolved V gene covers under half of the shortfall, and the cause of the remainder is unknown. V and J calls and clone size are given by that table; D and trimming were obtained from the DNA. This sample comprises over a million clones, around 98% of them detected only once. The ten largest clones add up to approximately 0.44% of the sample.

The CDR3 runs 14 amino acids, cysteine and phenylalanine included. Left in the record is the CDR3 DNA by itself, 42 bases read in frame from the first base. After removal of 4 bases from V and 2 bases from J, the junction retains 4 bases not matched to a gene. The germline V gene provides CDR1 MNHEY and CDR2 SVGAGI. As regards this clone: Its antigen specificity is not known. The record has no base qualities; no much larger clone is one base away.

Paper-wide results and their limitations: Sampling was restricted to blood, and TCR repertoires in tissue are likely to differ from TCR repertoires in blood. Based on pairwise subsampling, the degree of clonotype sharing among donors was expected to be affected by sequencing depth. Higher generation probabilities were observed for clonotypes shared by all four sorted-subset donors than for non-shared clonotypes. Naive subsets generally had larger estimated clonotype richness than memory subsets. Sharing across four donors was observed for approximately 5% of naive CD4, under 4% of naive CD8, 2.3% of memory CD4, and around 0.4% of memory CD8 clonotypes. The genetic and exposure-history diversity represented was limited by the small number of donors. Incomplete sequencing was indicated by rarefaction of sorted-subset datasets, despite the large sequencing depth.

The donors were healthy, HIV-negative adults who had no recently reported acute infections or vaccinations. Every donor was a Caucasian adult residing in Nashville, Tennessee, USA. CD4+ T cells were enriched by magnetic negative selection, after which naive cells were positively selected on CD45RA and the negative fraction was taken as the memory subset. Blood was obtained by leukapheresis, after which PBMCs were separated by Ficoll-Histopaque density gradient centrifugation and cryopreserved in liquid nitrogen vapor phase. Analytical flow cytometry was used to check the purity and quantity of each magnetically sorted T cell population. Each sorted fraction had its genomic DNA isolated and then quantified by UV absorbance on a Nanodrop 2000c.

The sequence was collected from a man aged 30 to 39 in good health. The chain uses TRBV6-5 and TRBJ2-7, and TRBD1 aligns with 8 junction nucleotides. The sequencing input was naive CD4+ T cells sorted from blood. The cell subset or site label here, explained by the study, means: CD45RA+ positively selected. This receptor has the CDR3 CASSWRQGTYEQYF. The DNA sequence is as follows: TGTGCCAGCAGTTGGAGACAGGGGACCTACGAGCAGTACTTC.